The T cell receptor (beta chain) described here comes from a study of Graves' ophthalmopathy and Graves' hyperthyroidism. The TCR beta CDR3 regions underwent amplification from RNA transcripts. The authors performed first-round RT-PCR with HTBI primers and then a second-round multiplex PCR. TCRdb re-analysed the multiplex PCR reads in MiXCR, keeping a single row per CDR3 protein. The data hold about half a million distinct CDR3 sequences, with approximately 15% observed a single time. Sequenced sample: blood. The source of this sequence is a woman aged 25-40 years with Graves' ophthalmopathy.

DNA of the CDR3: TGTGCCACCAGTGATCGGACAGGGAGGCAGACCCAGTACTTC. Protein product: CATSDRTGRQTQYF. This chain connects TRBV24-1 to TRBJ2-5; 8 bases match TRBD1. There are 14 residues in the CDR3. CDR1 and CDR2 from the germline V gene are KGHDR and SFDVKD. J was trimmed by 6 bases and V by 3 bases; bases with no gene match: 5.